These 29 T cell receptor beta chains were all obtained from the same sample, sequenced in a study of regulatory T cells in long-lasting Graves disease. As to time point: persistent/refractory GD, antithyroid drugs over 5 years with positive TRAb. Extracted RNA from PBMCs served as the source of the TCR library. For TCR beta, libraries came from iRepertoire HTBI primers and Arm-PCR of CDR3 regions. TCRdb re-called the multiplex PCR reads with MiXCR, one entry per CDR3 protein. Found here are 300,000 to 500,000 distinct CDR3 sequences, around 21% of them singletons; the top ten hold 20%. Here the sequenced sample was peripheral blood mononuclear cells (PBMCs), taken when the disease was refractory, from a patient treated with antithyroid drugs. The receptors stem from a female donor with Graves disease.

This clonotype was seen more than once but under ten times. CDR3 coding DNA: TGTGCCAGCAGCTTAGCAGGGACAGGTCAAGAGACCCAGTACTTC. Amino acid sequence: CASSLAGTGQETQYF. The chain has TRBV7-8 and TRBJ2-5, with 8 bases that match TRBD1. The CDR3 runs 15 residues. Germline trimming cut 0 bases from V and 2 bases from J; bases unmatched to any gene: 2. Looked up from germline, CDR1 is SGHVS and CDR2 is FQNEAQ.

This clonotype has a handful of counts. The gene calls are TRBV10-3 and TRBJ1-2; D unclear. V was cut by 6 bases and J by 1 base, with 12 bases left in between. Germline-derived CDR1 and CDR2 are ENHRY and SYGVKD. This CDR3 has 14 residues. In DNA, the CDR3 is TGTGCCATCAGGGGTAGAGCAGATAACTATGGCTACACCTTC. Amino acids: CAIRGRADNYGYTF.

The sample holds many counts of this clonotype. CDR3 residues: CAGRDRYQETQYF. In DNA form, the CDR3 reads TGTGCCGGACGGGACAGGTATCAAGAGACCCAGTACTTC. The gene calls are TRBV6-2 or TRBV6-3 and TRBJ2-5, with 8 nucleotides matching TRBD1. V was pared by 11 bases and J by 2 bases, with 7 bases of the junction left unmatched. Germline V gene sequence: CDR1 MNHEY, CDR2 SVGEGT. The CDR3 is made up of 13 amino acids.

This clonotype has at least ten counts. CDR3 nucleotides: TGTGCCGGGAAAAAACAGGGGCGGGAGGAGCTGTTTTTT. This sequence encodes CAGKKQGREELFF. The rearrangement links TRBV28 to TRBJ2-2; D is perhaps TRBD1 (7 bases). The CDR3 sequence is 13 residues long. CDR1 and CDR2 from the germline V gene are MDHEN and SYDVKM. V lost 11 bases and J 10 bases, leaving 20 bases between the germline ends.

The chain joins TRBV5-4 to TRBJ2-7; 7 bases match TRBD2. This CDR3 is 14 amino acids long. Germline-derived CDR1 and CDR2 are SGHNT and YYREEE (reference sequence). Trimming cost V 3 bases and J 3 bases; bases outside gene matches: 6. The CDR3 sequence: CASSYAGAIYEQYF. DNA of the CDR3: TGTGCCAGCAGCTATGCGGGAGCTATCTACGAGCAGTACTTC.

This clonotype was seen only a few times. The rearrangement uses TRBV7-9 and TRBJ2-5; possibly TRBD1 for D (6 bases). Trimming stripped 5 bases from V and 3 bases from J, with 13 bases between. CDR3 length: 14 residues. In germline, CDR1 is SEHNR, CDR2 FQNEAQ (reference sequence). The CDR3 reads CASSTLYREETQYF. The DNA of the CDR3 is TGTGCCAGCAGCACGCTATACAGGGAAGAGACCCAGTACTTC.

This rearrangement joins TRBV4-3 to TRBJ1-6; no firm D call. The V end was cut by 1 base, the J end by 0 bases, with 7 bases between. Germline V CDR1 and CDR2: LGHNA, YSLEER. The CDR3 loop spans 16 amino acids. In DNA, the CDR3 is TGCGCCAGCAGCCAAGTTGGTAGCTCCTATAATTCACCCCTCCACTTT. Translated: CASSQVGSSYNSPLHF.

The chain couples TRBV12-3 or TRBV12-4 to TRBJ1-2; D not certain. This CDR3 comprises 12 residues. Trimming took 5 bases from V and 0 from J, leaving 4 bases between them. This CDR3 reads CASSASNYGYTF. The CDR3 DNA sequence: TGTGCCAGCAGTGCTTCTAACTATGGCTACACCTTC.

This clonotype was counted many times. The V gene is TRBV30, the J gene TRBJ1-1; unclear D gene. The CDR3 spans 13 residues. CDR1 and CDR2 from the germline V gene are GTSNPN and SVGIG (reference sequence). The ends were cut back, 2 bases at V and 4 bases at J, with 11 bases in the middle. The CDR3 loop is CAWSKVRGTEAFF. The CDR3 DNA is TGTGCCTGGAGTAAGGTCCGCGGCACTGAAGCTTTCTTT.

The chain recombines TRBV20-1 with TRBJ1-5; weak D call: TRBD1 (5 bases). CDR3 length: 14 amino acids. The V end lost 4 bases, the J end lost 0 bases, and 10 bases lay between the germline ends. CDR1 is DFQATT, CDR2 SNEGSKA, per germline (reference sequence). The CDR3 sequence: CSATTGDSNQPQHF. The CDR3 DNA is TGCAGTGCTACCACGGGGGATAGCAATCAGCCCCAGCATTTT.

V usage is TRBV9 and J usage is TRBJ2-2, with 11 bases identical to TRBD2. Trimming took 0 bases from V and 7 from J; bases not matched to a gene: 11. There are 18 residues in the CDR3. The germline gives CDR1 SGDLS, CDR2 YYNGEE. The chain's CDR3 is CASSVEASGRPTLGELFF. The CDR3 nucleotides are TGTGCCAGCAGCGTAGAGGCTAGCGGGAGGCCTACCCTCGGGGAGCTGTTTTTT.

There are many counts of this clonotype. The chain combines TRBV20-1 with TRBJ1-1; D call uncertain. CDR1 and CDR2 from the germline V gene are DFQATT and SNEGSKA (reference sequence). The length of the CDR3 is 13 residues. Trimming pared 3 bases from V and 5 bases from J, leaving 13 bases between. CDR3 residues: CSAREPWGTEAFF. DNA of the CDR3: TGCAGTGCTAGGGAACCCTGGGGAACTGAAGCTTTCTTT.

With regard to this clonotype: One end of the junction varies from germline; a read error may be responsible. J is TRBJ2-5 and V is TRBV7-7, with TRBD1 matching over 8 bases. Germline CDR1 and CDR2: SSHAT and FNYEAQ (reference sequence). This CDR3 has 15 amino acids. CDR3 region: CASSSDRGFQETQYF. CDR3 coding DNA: TGTGCTAGCAGCTCCGACAGGGGTTTTCAAGAGACCCAGTACTTC.

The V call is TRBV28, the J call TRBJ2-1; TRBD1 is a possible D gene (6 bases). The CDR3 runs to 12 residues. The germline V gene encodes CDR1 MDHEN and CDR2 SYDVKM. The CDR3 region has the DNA TGTGGCACTACAGGGCTTTACAATGAGCAGTTCTTC. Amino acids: CGTTGLYNEQFF.

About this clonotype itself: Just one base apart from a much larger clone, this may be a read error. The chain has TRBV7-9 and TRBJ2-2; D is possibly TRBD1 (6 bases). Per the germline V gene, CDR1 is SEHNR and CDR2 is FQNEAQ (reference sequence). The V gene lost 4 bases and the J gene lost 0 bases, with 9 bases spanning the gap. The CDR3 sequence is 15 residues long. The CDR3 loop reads CASSSGQANTGELFF. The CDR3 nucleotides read TGTGCCAGCAGCTCGGGACAAGCGAACACCGGGGAGCTGTTTTTT.

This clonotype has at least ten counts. In DNA, the CDR3 is TGCAGTGCTAGAGAGTTGGGGGGAGTGCCGGAGACCCAGTACTTC. Translating it yields CSARELGGVPETQYF. The gene calls are TRBV20-1 and TRBJ2-5, with D possibly being TRBD2 (6 bases). Germline V lookup: CDR1 DFQATT, CDR2 SNEGSKA (reference sequence). The CDR3 extends over 15 amino acids. Trimming removed 0 bases from V and 5 bases from J, with 16 bases in between.

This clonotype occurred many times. The CDR3 region is CASSPGTGGTYGYTF. CDR3 nucleotide sequence: TGTGCCAGCAGCCCCGGGACAGGGGGCACCTATGGCTACACCTTC. This chain uses TRBV11-2 with TRBJ1-2; 12 nucleotides match TRBD1. J was trimmed by 4 bases and V by 5 bases; bases with no gene match: 5. Germline V lookup: CDR1 SGHAT, CDR2 FQNNGV. CDR3 length equals 15 residues.

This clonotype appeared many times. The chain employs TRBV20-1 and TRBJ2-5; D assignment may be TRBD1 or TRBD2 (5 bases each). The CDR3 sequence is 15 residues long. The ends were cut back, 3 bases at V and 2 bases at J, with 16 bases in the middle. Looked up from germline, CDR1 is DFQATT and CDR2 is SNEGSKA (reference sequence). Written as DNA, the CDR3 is TGCAGTGCTAGCTTCATACGGGACCCGCAAGAGACCCAGTACTTC. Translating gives CSASFIRDPQETQYF.

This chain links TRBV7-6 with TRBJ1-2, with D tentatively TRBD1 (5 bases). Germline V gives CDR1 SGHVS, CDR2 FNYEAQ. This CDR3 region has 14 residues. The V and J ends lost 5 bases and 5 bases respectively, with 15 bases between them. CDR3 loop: CASSAGTAPYGYTF. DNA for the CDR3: TGTGCCAGCAGCGCGGGGACGGCCCCATATGGCTACACCTTC. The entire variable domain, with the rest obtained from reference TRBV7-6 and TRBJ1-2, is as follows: GAGVSQSPRYKVTKRGQDVALRCDPISGHVSLYWYRQALGQGPEFLTYFNYEAQQDKSGLPNDRFSAERPEGSISTLTIQRTEQRDSAMYRCASSAGTAPYGYTFGSGTRLTVV.

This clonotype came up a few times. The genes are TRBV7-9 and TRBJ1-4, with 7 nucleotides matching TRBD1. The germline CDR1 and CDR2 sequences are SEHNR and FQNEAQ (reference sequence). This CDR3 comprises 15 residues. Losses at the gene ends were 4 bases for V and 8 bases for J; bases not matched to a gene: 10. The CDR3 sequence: CASSSEGGSGEKLFF. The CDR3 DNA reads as TGTGCCAGCAGCTCAGAAGGGGGCTCGGGAGAAAAACTGTTTTTT.

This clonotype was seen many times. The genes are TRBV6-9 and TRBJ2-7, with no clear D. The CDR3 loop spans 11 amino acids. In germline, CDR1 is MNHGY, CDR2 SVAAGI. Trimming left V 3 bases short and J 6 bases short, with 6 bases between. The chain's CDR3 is CASSYGGEQYF. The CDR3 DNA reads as TGTGCCAGCAGTTACGGTGGCGAGCAGTACTTC.

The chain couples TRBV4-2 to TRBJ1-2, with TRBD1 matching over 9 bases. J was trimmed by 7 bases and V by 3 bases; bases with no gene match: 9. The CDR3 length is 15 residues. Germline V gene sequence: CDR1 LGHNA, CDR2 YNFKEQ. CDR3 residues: CASSQPGTGWVGYTF. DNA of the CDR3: TGTGCCAGCAGCCAGCCCGGGACAGGGTGGGTTGGCTACACCTTC.

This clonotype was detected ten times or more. The DNA of the CDR3 is TGTGCCAGCAGTTTACCCTTTGGGGGCCGTAGCTATGGCTACACCTTC. Translation gives CASSLPFGGRSYGYTF. V and J are TRBV28 and TRBJ1-2, with a weak D call TRBD1 (6 bases). The length of the CDR3 is 16 residues. V was clipped by 2 bases and J by 4 bases, with 17 bases between them. CDR1 is MDHEN and CDR2 is SYDVKM in the germline V gene.

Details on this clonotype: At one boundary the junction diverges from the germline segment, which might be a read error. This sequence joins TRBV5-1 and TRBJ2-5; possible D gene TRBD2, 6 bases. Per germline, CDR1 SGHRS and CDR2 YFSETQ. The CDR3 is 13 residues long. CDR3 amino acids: CASNAGSQGTQYF. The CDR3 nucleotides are TGCGCCAGCAATGCGGGAAGCCAAGGGACCCAGTACTTC.

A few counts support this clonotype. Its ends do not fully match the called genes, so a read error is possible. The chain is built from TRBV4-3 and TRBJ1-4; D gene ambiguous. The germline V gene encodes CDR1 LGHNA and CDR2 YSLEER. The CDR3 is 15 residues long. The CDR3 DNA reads TGCGCCGGCAGCCAAGCGGGTCCCGGCGGTGAAAAACTGTTTTTT. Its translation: CAGSQAGPGGEKLFF.

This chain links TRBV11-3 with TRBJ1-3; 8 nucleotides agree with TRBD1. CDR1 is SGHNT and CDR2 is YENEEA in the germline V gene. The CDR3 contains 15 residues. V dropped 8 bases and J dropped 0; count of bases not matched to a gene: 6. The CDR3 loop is CASPGQGVSGNTIYF. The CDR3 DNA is TGTGCCAGCCCCGGACAGGGCGTCTCTGGAAACACCATATATTTT.

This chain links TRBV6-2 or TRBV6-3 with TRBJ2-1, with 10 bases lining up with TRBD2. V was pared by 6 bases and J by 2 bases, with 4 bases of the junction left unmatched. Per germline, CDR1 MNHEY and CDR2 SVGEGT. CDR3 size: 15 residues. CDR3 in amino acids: CASSITSGAYNEQFF. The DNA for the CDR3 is TGTGCCAGCAGCATTACTAGCGGGGCCTACAATGAGCAGTTCTTC.

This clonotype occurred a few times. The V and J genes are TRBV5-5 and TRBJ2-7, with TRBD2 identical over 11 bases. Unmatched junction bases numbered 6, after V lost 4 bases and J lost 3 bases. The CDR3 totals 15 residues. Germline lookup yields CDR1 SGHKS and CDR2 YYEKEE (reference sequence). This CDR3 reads CASSPGLAVIYEQYF. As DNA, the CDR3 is TGTGCCAGCAGCCCGGGACTAGCGGTGATCTACGAGCAGTACTTC.

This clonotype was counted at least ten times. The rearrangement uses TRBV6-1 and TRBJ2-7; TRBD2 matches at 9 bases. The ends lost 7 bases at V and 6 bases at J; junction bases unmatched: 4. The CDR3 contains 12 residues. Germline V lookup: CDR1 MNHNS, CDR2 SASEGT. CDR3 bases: TGTGCCAGCACGGGACTAGCAAGCGAGCAGTACTTC. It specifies CASTGLASEQYF.